Listed here are 12 T cell receptor beta chains from one sample, sequenced in a study of tumor and adjacent non-tumor tissue in lung cancer listed by TCRdb under 2018. Library method: multiplex PCR. Sequenced using an Illumina HiSeq 2500. TCRbeta libraries were built by three rounds of nested PCR using primers (Table S4), following protocols modified from ARM-PCR. TCRdb reran the public reads through fastp at Q25 and MiXCR, keeping productive beta chains. One record per CDR3 amino acid sequence lists the most common genes and DNA. This sample gives about 93,000 distinct CDR3 sequences in total; just over 65% of them show up just once. The top ten hold about a sixth of the sample. Bulk unsorted tissue served as the source for RNA extraction, and RNA quality was assessed using a NanoDrop ND-1000 and an Agilent 2100. Material: lung tumor tissue. The receptor set was obtained from a man aged 60 to 69 with non-small cell lung cancer.

The rearrangement uses TRBV11-2 and TRBJ2-3; D is possibly TRBD1 or TRBD2 (7 bases each). The length of the CDR3 is 19 residues. Germline CDR1 SGHAT, CDR2 FQNNGV. Between the trimmed V and J ends, which lost 1 base and 13 bases, there was a span of 33 bases. CDR3: CASSLGGLEGGLGTDMKYF. DNA of the CDR3: TGTGCCAGCAGCTTAGGTGGACTAGAGGGAGGTCTGGGGACAGATATGAAGTATTTT.

Worth noting for this clonotype: A read error may explain this, as a much larger clone is one base away. The CDR3 DNA reads TGCAGTGTACAGGGACCCTCCTACGAGCAGTACTTC. Translated: CSVQGPSYEQYF. V usage is TRBV20-1 and J usage is TRBJ2-7; D may be TRBD1 (6 bases). Germline V gene data show CDR1 as DFQATT and CDR2 as SNEGSKA (reference sequence). Deletions cut 7 bases from V and 0 bases from J, with 10 bases between. The CDR3 runs 12 residues.

The chain combines TRBV21-1 with TRBJ2-1; the table's D gene call, TRBD2, was not cross checked with the DNA. TRBV21-1 is a documented pseudogene. The CDR3 sequence is 17 residues long. CDR3 nucleotides: TGTGCCATCAGCAAAGGGTCTAGCGGGAGTCGGCACAATGAGCAGTTCTTC. It codes for CAISKGSSGSRHNEQFF.

In its sample, this clonotype was seen once. The rearrangement joins TRBV30 to TRBJ2-2; possibly TRBD1 for D (5 bases). CDR3 length: 15 amino acids. The V end was cut by 3 bases, the J end by 3 bases, with 14 bases between. CDR1 GTSNPN and CDR2 SVGIG come from the germline V gene (reference sequence). The CDR3 coding sequence is TGTGCCTGGAGAGTCGGCAGGGATTACACCGGGGAGCTGTTTTTT. Protein product: CAWRVGRDYTGELFF.

As regards this clonotype: A single base separates this from a much larger clone, so it may be a read error. The chain links TRBV20-1 to TRBJ1-5; D is unresolved. This CDR3 is 13 amino acids long. Germline V gene sequence: CDR1 DFQATT, CDR2 SNEGSKA (reference sequence). The CDR3 DNA is TGCAGTGCTGGAACTCATAGCCATCAGCCCCAGCATTTT. The encoded protein is CSAGTHSHQPQHF.

Comments on this clonotype: Possible read error: a much larger clone is one base away. This chain connects TRBV20-1 to TRBJ1-2; weak D call: TRBD1 (6 bases). Per germline, CDR1 DFQATT and CDR2 SNEGSKA (reference sequence). The CDR3 has 13 residues. The V and J ends lost 5 bases and 5 bases respectively, with 15 bases between them. The CDR3 nucleotides are TGCAGTGCTTGGACAGTGGGAGGATATGGCTACACCTTC. It codes for CSAWTVGGYGYTF.

Concerning this clonotype: The final CDR3 position lacks the conserved phenylalanine or tryptophan, pointing to a likely read error. J is TRBJ2-5 and V is TRBV6-2 or TRBV6-3; a weak D match, TRBD2 (5 bases). Germline lookup yields CDR1 MNHEY and CDR2 SVGEGT. Trimming removed 7 bases from V and 2 bases from J, with 17 bases in between. CDR3 length: 15 residues. CDR3 protein: CASKAPGSGQETQYL. CDR3 bases: TGTGCCAGCAAAGCCCCTGGGAGCGGACAAGAGACCCAGTACCTC.

For this clonotype: The conserved final phenylalanine or tryptophan is absent from the CDR3, which likely points to a read error. The chain has TRBV6-2 or TRBV6-3 and TRBJ1-5; a possible D gene is TRBD1 (5 bases). Trimming stripped 4 bases from V and 5 bases from J, with 12 bases between. The CDR3 covers 14 residues. CDR1 MNHEY and CDR2 SVGEGT come from the germline V gene. In DNA form, the CDR3 reads TGTGCCAGCAGTTCCGACAGCCTTTATCAGCCCCAGCATTAT. Protein: CASSSDSLYQPQHY.

For this clonotype: Just one base apart from a much larger clone, this may be a read error. The genes are TRBV7-9 and TRBJ2-7, with D perhaps matching TRBD1 (5 bases). The CDR3 is made up of 12 amino acids. Germline V gene sequence: CDR1 SEHNR, CDR2 FQNEAQ (reference sequence). Trimming pared 7 bases from V and 8 bases from J, leaving 15 bases between. The CDR3, as DNA: TGTGCCAGCAACGTCCAGACAGCCCAGCAGTACTTC. Translating it yields CASNVQTAQQYF. Variable domain in full (rest from reference TRBV7-9 and TRBJ2-7): DTGVSQNPRHKITKRGQNVTFRCDPISEHNRLYWYRQTLGQGPEFLTYFQNEAQLEKSRLLSDRFSAERPKGSFSTLEIQRTEQGDSAMYLCASNVQTAQQYFGPGTRLTVT.

This chain joins TRBV6-1 and TRBJ2-5; 8 bases line up with TRBD2. The V and J ends lost 6 bases and 11 bases, in that order; junction bases with no gene match: 14. From germline, CDR1 is MNHNS and CDR2 SASEGT. The CDR3 consists of 14 residues. The CDR3 loop is CASRSAGGGEIQYF. The CDR3 DNA sequence: TGTGCCAGCAGGAGCGCGGGGGGAGGCGAGATTCAGTACTTC.

With regard to this clonotype: At one of its ends the junction is not consistent with the germline gene, which may arise from a read error. The V and J genes are TRBV6-2 or TRBV6-3 and TRBJ1-5, with TRBD1 matching 7 bases. CDR1 MNHEY and CDR2 SVGEGT come from the germline V gene. CDR3 length equals 13 residues. CDR3 residues: CVSSWDSVQPQHF. The CDR3 DNA sequence: TGTGTCAGCAGTTGGGACAGTGTGCAGCCCCAGCATTTT.

In regard to this clonotype: Since a much larger clone is just one base distant, this may be a read error. V is TRBV20-1 and J is TRBJ2-5; D is perhaps TRBD2 (5 bases). The CDR3 length is 15 residues. Germline assignment: CDR1 DFQATT and CDR2 SNEGSKA (reference sequence). The DNA for the CDR3 is TGCAATGCTCCTCCCTCGTGGGGAGTGAGGGAGACCCAGTACTTC. This gives the protein CNAPPSWGVRETQYF.